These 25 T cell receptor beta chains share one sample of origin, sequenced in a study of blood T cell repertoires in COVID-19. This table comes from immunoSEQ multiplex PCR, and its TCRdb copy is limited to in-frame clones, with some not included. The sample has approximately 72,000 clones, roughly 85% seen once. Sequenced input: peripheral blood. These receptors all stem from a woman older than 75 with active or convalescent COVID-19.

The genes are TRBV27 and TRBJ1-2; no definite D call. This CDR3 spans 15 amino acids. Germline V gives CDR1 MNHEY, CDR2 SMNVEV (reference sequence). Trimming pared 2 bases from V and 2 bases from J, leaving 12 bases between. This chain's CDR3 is CASSLQGAVNYGYTF. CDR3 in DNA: TGTGCCAGCAGTTTACAAGGCGCGGTGAACTATGGCTACACCTTC.

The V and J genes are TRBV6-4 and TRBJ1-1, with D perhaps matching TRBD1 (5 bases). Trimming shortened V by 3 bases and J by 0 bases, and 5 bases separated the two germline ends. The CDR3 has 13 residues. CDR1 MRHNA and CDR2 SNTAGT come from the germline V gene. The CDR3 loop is CASSEQVNTEAFF. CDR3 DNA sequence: TGTGCCAGCAGTGAACAGGTGAACACTGAAGCTTTCTTT.

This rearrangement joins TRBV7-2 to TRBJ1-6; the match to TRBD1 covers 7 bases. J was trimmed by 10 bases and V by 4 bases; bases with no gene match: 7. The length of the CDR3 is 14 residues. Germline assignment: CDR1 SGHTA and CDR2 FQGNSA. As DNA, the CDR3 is TGTGCCAGCAGCTCCGAAGGGGGCAAATCACCCCTCCACTTT. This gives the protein CASSSEGGKSPLHF.

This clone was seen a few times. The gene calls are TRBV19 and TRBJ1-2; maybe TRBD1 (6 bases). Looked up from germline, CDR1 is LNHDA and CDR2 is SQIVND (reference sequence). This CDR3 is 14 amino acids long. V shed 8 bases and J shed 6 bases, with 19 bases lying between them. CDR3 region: CASAIRGFGDGYTF. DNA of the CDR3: TGTGCCAGTGCCATTAGGGGGTTTGGGGATGGCTACACCTTC. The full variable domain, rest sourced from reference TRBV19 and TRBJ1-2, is DGGITQSPKYLFRKEGQNVTLSCEQNLNHDAMYWYRQDPGQGLRLIYYSQIVNDFQKGDIAEGYSVSREKKESFPLTVTSAQKNPTAFYLCASAIRGFGDGYTFGSGTRLTVV.

In DNA, the CDR3 is TGTGCCTGGAGTGTACGGGAAAAACTGTTTTTT. Its protein is CAWSVREKLFF. The chain links TRBV30 to TRBJ1-4; D is unclear. Germline CDR1 and CDR2: GTSNPN and SVGIG (reference sequence). This CDR3 has 11 amino acids. Deletions cut 0 bases from V and 8 bases from J, with 4 bases between.

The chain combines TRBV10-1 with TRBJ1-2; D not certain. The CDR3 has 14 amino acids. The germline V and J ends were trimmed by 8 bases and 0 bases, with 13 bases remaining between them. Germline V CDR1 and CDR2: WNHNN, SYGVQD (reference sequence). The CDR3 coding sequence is TGCGCCAGCTGGTCTCCGGGGACTAACTATGGCTACACCTTC. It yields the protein CASWSPGTNYGYTF.

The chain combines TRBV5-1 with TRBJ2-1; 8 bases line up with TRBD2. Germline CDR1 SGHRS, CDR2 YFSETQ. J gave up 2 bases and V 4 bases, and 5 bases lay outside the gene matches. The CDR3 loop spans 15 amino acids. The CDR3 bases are TGCGCCAGCAGCAAGGGACTAGAGACCTACAATGAGCAGTTCTTC. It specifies CASSKGLETYNEQFF.

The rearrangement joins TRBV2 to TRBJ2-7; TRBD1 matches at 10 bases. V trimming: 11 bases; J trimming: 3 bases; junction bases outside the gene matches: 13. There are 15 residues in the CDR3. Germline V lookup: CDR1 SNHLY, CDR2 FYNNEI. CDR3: CAASPDRGAFYEQYF. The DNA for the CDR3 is TGTGCCGCGAGTCCGGACAGGGGGGCCTTCTACGAGCAGTACTTC.

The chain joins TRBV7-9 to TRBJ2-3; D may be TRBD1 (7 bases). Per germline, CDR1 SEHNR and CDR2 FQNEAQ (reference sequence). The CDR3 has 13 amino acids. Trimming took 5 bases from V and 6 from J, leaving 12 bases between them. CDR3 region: CASSAGGPDTQYF. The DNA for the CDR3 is TGTGCCAGCAGCGCAGGGGGGCCGGATACGCAGTATTTT.

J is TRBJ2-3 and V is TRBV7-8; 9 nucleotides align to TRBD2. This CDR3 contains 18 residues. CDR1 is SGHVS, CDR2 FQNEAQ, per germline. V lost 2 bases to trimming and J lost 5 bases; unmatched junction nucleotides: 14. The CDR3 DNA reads TGTGCCAGCAGCTTACGGGCCCCCTGGCGGGGGGGCCTAGATACGCAGTATTTT. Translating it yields CASSLRAPWRGGLDTQYF. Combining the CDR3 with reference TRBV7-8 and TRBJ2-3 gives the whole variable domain GAGVSQSPRYKVAKRGQDVALRCDPISGHVSLFWYQQALGQGPEFLTYFQNEAQLDKSGLPSDRFFAERPEGSVSTLKIQRTQQEDSAVYLCASSLRAPWRGGLDTQYFGPGTRLTVL.

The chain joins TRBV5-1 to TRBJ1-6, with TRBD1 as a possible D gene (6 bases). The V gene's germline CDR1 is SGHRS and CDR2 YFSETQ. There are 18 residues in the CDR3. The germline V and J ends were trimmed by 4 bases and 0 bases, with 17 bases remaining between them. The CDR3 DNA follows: TGCGCCAGCAGCATGGACCGGGAAGGGGGCTCCTATAATTCACCCCTCCACTTT. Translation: CASSMDREGGSYNSPLHF.

CDR3 residues: CASSPRTGGRNSQETQYF. In DNA, the CDR3 is TGTGCCAGCAGCCCGAGGACAGGGGGCAGGAATAGCCAAGAGACCCAGTACTTC. V is TRBV21-1 and J is TRBJ2-5; no DNA check was done on the table's D call, TRBD1. TRBV21-1 is given as a pseudogene. There are 18 residues in the CDR3.

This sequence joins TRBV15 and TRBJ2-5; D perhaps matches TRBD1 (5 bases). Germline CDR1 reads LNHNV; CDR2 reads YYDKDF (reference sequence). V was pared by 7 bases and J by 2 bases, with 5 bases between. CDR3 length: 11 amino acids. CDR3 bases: TGTGCCACCAAGGGGCAAGAGACCCAGTACTTC. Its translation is CATKGQETQYF.

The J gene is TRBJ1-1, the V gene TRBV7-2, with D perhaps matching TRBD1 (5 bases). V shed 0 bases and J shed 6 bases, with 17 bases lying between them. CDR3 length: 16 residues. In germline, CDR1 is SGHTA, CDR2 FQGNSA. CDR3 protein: CASSLALSSGLSEAFF. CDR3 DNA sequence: TGTGCCAGCAGCTTAGCGCTTTCGTCGGGACTGTCTGAAGCTTTCTTT.

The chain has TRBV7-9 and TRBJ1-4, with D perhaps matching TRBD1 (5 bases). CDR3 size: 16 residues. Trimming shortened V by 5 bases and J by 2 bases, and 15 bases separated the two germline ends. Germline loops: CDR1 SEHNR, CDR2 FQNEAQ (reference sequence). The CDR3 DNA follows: TGTGCCAGCAGCCGCCGACAGCGGGAGACTAATGAAAAACTGTTTTTT. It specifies CASSRRQRETNEKLFF.

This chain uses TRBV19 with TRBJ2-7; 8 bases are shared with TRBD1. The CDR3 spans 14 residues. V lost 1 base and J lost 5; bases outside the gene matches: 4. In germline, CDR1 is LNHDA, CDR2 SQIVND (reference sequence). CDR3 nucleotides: TGTGCCAGTAGTATAGGTCCGGACAGGGACGAGCAGTACTTC. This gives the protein CASSIGPDRDEQYF.

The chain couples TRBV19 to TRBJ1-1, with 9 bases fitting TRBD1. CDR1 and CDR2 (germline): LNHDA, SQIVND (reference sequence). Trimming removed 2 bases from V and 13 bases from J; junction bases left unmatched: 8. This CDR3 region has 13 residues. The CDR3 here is CASSILQDRGIFF. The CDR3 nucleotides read TGTGCCAGTAGTATACTTCAAGACAGGGGGATTTTCTTT. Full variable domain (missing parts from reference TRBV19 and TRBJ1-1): DGGITQSPKYLFRKEGQNVTLSCEQNLNHDAMYWYRQDPGQGLRLIYYSQIVNDFQKGDIAEGYSVSREKKESFPLTVTSAQKNPTAFYLCASSILQDRGIFFGQGTRLTVV.

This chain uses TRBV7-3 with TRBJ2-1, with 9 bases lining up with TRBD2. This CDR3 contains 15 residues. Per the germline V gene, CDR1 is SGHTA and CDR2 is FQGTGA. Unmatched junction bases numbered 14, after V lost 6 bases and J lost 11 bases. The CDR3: CASSPARGGGGKQFF. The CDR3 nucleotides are TGTGCCAGCAGTCCCGCCCGGGGCGGGGGGGGCAAGCAGTTCTTC.

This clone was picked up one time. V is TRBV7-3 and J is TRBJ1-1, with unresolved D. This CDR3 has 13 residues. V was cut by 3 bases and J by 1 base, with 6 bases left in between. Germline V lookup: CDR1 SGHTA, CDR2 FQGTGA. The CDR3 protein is CASSLQENTEAFF. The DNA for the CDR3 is TGTGCCAGCAGCTTGCAGGAGAACACTGAAGCTTTCTTT.

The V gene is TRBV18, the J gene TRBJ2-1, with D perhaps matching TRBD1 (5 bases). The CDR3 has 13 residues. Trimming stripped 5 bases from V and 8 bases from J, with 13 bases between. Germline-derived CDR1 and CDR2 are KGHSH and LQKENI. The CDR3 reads CASSRGGWDEQFF. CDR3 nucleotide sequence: TGTGCCAGCTCAAGGGGCGGTTGGGATGAGCAGTTCTTC.

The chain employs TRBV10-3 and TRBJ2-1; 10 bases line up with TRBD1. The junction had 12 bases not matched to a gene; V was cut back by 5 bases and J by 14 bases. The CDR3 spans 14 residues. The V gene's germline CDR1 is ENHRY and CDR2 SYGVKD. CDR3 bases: TGTGCCATCAGTACAACGGGACAGGGGAATTCGGAGTTCTTC. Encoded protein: CAISTTGQGNSEFF.

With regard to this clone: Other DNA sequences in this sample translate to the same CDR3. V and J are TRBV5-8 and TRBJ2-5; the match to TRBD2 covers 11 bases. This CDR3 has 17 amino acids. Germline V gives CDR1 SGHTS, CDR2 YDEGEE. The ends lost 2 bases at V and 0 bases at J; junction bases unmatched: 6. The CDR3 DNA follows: TGTGCCAGCAGCTTAGGTGCTAGCGGGGGGTACCAAGAGACCCAGTACTTC. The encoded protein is CASSLGASGGYQETQYF.

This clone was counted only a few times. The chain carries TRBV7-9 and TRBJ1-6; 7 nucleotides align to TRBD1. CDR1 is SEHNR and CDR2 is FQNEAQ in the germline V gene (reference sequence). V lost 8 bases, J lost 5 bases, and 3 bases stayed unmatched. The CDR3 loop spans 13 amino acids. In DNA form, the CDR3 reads TGTGCCAGCTCGGGACAGCATAATTCACCCCTCCACTTT. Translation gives CASSGQHNSPLHF.

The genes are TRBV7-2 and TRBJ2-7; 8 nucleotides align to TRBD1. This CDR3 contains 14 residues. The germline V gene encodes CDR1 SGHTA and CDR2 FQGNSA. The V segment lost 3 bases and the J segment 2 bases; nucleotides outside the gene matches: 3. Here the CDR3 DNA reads TGTGCCAGCAGCTTCGGGACAGGCCCCTACGAGCAGTACTTC. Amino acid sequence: CASSFGTGPYEQYF.

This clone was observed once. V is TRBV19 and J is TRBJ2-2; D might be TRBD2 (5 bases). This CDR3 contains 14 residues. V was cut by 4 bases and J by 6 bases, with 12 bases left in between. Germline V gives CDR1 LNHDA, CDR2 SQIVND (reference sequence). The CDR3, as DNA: TGTGCCAGTAGTAGTCGGCTAGCCCCCGGGGAGCTGTTTTTT. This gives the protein CASSSRLAPGELFF.